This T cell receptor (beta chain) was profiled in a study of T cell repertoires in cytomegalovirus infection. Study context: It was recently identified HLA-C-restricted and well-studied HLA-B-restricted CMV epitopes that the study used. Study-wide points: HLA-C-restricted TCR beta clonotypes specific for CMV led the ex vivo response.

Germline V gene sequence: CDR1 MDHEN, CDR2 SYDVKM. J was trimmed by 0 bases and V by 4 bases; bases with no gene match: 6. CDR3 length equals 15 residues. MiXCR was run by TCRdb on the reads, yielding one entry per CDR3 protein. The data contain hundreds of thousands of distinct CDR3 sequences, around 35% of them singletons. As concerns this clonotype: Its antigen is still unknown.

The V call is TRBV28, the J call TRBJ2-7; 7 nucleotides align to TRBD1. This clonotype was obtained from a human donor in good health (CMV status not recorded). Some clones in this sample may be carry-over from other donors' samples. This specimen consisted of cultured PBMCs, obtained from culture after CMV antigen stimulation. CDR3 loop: CASSSGTAHSYEQYF. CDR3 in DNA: TGTGCCAGCAGTTCCGGGACAGCCCACTCCTACGAGCAGTACTTC.